The 20 T cell receptor beta chains below all came from one sample that was sequenced in a study of radiotherapy plus CTLA-4 blockade in lung cancer (dated by TCRdb to between 2018 and 2020). The receptor library was made with the immunoSEQ multiplex PCR assay. As stored in TCRdb, this immuneACCESS dataset retains in-frame rearrangements with V and J assigned. A fraction of the clones does not appear; measured against another copy, unresolved V genes explain less than half of the discrepancy, and the remainder lacks a known reason. This sample is represented by 95,000 to 150,000 clones; 75% to 90% of them were singletons. The top ten hold 5.5% to 8.5% of the sample. Sequencing used peripheral blood, obtained from a patient treated with radiotherapy plus ipilimumab. The origin of the receptors is a human donor with non-small cell lung cancer that progressed on radiotherapy plus ipilimumab.

The chain employs TRBV25-1 and TRBJ1-1; tentatively, D is TRBD1 (6 bases). The CDR3 is 14 residues long. V was pared by 4 bases and J by 0 bases, with 9 bases between. CDR1 is MGHDK, CDR2 SYGVNS, per germline. The CDR3 loop reads CASSVGHLNTEAFF. The CDR3 DNA follows: TGTGCCAGCAGTGTGGGACATTTGAACACTGAAGCTTTCTTT.

This clone occurred a few times. The rearrangement uses TRBV27 and TRBJ2-3, with a tentative D call TRBD2 (5 bases). The germline V gene encodes CDR1 MNHEY and CDR2 SMNVEV (reference sequence). The CDR3 loop spans 15 amino acids. V was pared by 5 bases and J by 4 bases, with 16 bases between. The CDR3 nucleotides read TGTGCCAGCAGTCCCCCCTCTAGCTTTGCAGATACGCAGTATTTT. Its protein is CASSPPSSFADTQYF.

V usage is TRBV11-2 and J usage is TRBJ2-3; possible D gene TRBD2, 6 bases. The germline gives CDR1 SGHAT, CDR2 FQNNGV. The V and J ends lost 4 bases and 5 bases respectively, with 13 bases between them. The CDR3 contains 14 residues. The CDR3 sequence: CASSSGGPGDTQYF. As DNA, the CDR3 is TGTGCCAGCAGCTCTGGAGGGCCTGGAGATACGCAGTATTTT.

The gene calls are TRBV30 and TRBJ1-5; D possibly corresponds to TRBD1 (5 bases). Germline V gene sequence: CDR1 GTSNPN, CDR2 SVGIG (reference sequence). V was shortened by 2 bases and J by 0 bases, with 14 bases between the two germline ends. The CDR3 contains 16 residues. In nucleotides, the CDR3 is TGTGCCTGGAGTTTAACCGGGACCTATAGCAATCAGCCCCAGCATTTT. Translation: CAWSLTGTYSNQPQHF.

The genes are TRBV6-6 and TRBJ2-7; the D call may be TRBD1 or TRBD2 (5 bases each). The CDR3 covers 16 residues. In germline, CDR1 is MNHNY, CDR2 SVGAGI (reference sequence). Trimming shortened V by 2 bases and J by 6 bases, and 20 bases separated the two germline ends. The CDR3 region has the DNA TGTGCCAGCAGTTACGGTAGCTTGTCGGTTGGGGGCGAGCAGTACTTC. Its protein product is CASSYGSLSVGGEQYF.

The chain employs TRBV4-1 and TRBJ2-1; possible D gene TRBD2, 6 bases. From germline, CDR1 is MGHRA and CDR2 YSYEKL. V was clipped by 0 bases and J by 3 bases, with 15 bases between them. The CDR3 loop spans 17 amino acids. The CDR3 coding sequence is TGCGCCAGCAGCCAAGATTTGCGGGATCGGATCTACAATGAGCAGTTCTTC. The encoded protein is CASSQDLRDRIYNEQFF.

V usage is TRBV19 and J usage is TRBJ2-1; tentatively, D is TRBD1 or TRBD2 (5 bases each). The CDR3 runs to 18 residues. Deletions cut 1 base from V and 2 bases from J, with 18 bases between. CDR1 is LNHDA and CDR2 is SQIVND in the germline V gene (reference sequence). As DNA, the CDR3 is TGTGCCAGTAGTATAGTTTCCGCGGGCGAAGGGGCCTACAATGAGCAGTTCTTC. This codes for CASSIVSAGEGAYNEQFF.

This chain links TRBV6-5 with TRBJ2-5, with D unclear. V lost 9 bases and J lost 0, with 17 bases in between. Per germline, CDR1 MNHEY and CDR2 SVGAGI. The CDR3 has 15 amino acids. CDR3 sequence (DNA): TGTGCCAGTCGCGCCCCACCTCCCTACCAAGAGACCCAGTACTTC. This sequence encodes CASRAPPPYQETQYF.

This sequence joins TRBV4-1 and TRBJ2-7; 8 nucleotides match TRBD2. CDR3 length equals 15 residues. With 1 base clipped from V and 3 bases from J, the junction kept 5 bases outside the gene matches. Germline V gene sequence: CDR1 MGHRA, CDR2 YSYEKL. The CDR3 loop is CASSQGQAGVYEQYF. CDR3 bases: TGCGCCAGCAGCCAAGGTCAAGCGGGAGTCTACGAGCAGTACTTC.

The V call is TRBV7-2, the J call TRBJ1-1; D is possibly TRBD1 (5 bases). Germline-derived CDR1 and CDR2 are SGHTA and FQGNSA. CDR3 length: 13 residues. Trimming removed 5 bases at V and 10 bases at J, with 17 bases between. Here the CDR3 DNA reads TGTGCCAGCAGCCCGGGACGCCCCCTCGGAGCTTTCTTT. Protein product: CASSPGRPLGAFF.

This clone was detected only a few times. The V call is TRBV7-9, the J call TRBJ2-4; tentative D call: TRBD2 (6 bases). Germline-derived CDR1 and CDR2 are SEHNR and FQNEAQ (reference sequence). Trimming pared 5 bases from V and 3 bases from J, leaving 23 bases between. The CDR3 is 18 residues long. CDR3 coding DNA: TGTGCCAGCAGCCACGGGGGAGTGGATTGGAGGGTCAAAAACATTCAGTACTTC. Its protein product is CASSHGGVDWRVKNIQYF.

The chain recombines TRBV5-1 with TRBJ2-4, with D perhaps matching TRBD1 or TRBD2 (5 bases each). CDR1 is SGHRS and CDR2 is YFSETQ in the germline V gene. The CDR3 consists of 14 residues. Trimming removed 4 bases at V and 3 bases at J, with 11 bases between. For the CDR3, the DNA is TGCGCCAGCAGCCGAACAGGAGGCAAAAACATTCAGTACTTC. It yields the protein CASSRTGGKNIQYF.

This clone occurred a few times. The chain recombines TRBV5-1 with TRBJ1-2, with unresolved D. The V and J ends lost 0 bases and 1 base respectively, with 4 bases between them. The germline CDR1 and CDR2 sequences are SGHRS and YFSETQ. There are 13 residues in the CDR3. The CDR3 spells CASSLDSNYGYTF. CDR3 sequence (DNA): TGCGCCAGCAGCTTGGACAGTAACTATGGCTACACCTTC.

V gene TRBV4-2 combines with J gene TRBJ2-7, with D perhaps matching TRBD1 or TRBD2 (5 bases each). Trimming stripped 5 bases from V and 2 bases from J, with 16 bases between. CDR1 is LGHNA and CDR2 is YNFKEQ in the germline V gene. The CDR3 loop spans 15 amino acids. CDR3 sequence: CASSAGTTQAYEQYF. In DNA form, the CDR3 reads TGTGCCAGCAGCGCCGGGACCACTCAGGCCTACGAGCAGTACTTC.

The chain employs TRBV12-5 and TRBJ1-4; D remains unclear. V shed 0 bases and J shed 3 bases, with 20 bases lying between them. The CDR3 is made up of 19 amino acids. Per germline, CDR1 LGHNT and CDR2 FRNRAP. The CDR3 spells CASGLVPDPDSGANEKLFF. CDR3 in DNA: TGTGCTAGTGGTTTGGTCCCCGATCCAGACTCTGGGGCTAATGAAAAACTGTTTTTT.

The rearrangement links TRBV9 to TRBJ2-1; D gene ambiguous. CDR3 size: 14 residues. CDR1 and CDR2 (germline): SGDLS, YYNGEE. The germline V and J ends were trimmed by 0 bases and 4 bases, with 8 bases remaining between them. CDR3 in amino acids: CASSVGQNYNEQFF. The CDR3 DNA is TGTGCCAGCAGCGTAGGGCAGAATTACAATGAGCAGTTCTTC.

The chain is built from TRBV19 and TRBJ2-7; D could derive from TRBD1 or TRBD2 (5 bases each). The V end was cut by 3 bases, the J end by 0 bases, with 12 bases between. CDR3 size: 15 residues. Looked up from germline, CDR1 is LNHDA and CDR2 is SQIVND (reference sequence). The CDR3 DNA reads TGTGCCAGTAGTATCGTCAGGGACCGCTCCTACGAGCAGTACTTC. Its translation: CASSIVRDRSYEQYF.

This clone occurred once. The CDR3 DNA is TGCAGCGCTTTGGAGCCGGGGGCTGAAGCTTTCTTT. It codes for CSALEPGAEAFF. The V gene is TRBV29-1, the J gene TRBJ1-1; D is perhaps TRBD1 (5 bases). Between the trimmed V and J ends, which lost 7 bases and 6 bases, there was a span of 15 bases. CDR3 length: 12 amino acids. Germline V lookup: CDR1 SQVTM, CDR2 ANQGSEA.

The rearrangement joins TRBV4-1 to TRBJ2-1; no definite D call. The length of the CDR3 is 14 residues. Germline CDR1 is MGHRA and CDR2 is YSYEKL. V lost 0 bases and J 4 bases, leaving 7 bases between the germline ends. Here the CDR3 reads CASSQEGAYNEQFF. The CDR3 coding sequence is TGCGCCAGCAGCCAAGAAGGAGCATACAATGAGCAGTTCTTC.

This chain uses TRBV2 with TRBJ1-5, with D maybe TRBD1 (6 bases). CDR1 and CDR2 (germline): SNHLY, FYNNEI. CDR3 size: 14 residues. V was shortened by 5 bases and J by 7 bases, with 15 bases between the two germline ends. In nucleotides, the CDR3 is TGTGCCAGCAGTCGGACAGCCGGGCCCCAGCCCCAGCATTTT. It specifies CASSRTAGPQPQHF.